The TCR beta chain under discussion was sequenced for a study of T cell repertoires in cytomegalovirus infection. Turning to the study itself: TCR beta signatures that were public indicated CMV infection and matching HLA type.

The CDR3 is 17 residues long. The germline V gene has CDR1 MNHEY and CDR2 SVGAGI. The V segment lost 0 bases and the J segment 2 bases; nucleotides outside the gene matches: 7. Concerning this clonotype itself: Antigen unknown.

General study findings and limits: Based on cumulative public TCR beta family frequency, carriers of CMV plus the relevant HLA were identified. There were HLA-C-restricted CMV-specific TCR beta clonotypes dominating the ex vivo response.

TCRdb re-derived calls from the reads in MiXCR, one entry per CDR3 protein. The data show around 170,000 distinct CDR3 sequences, with over 13% seen just once and about a quarter held by the top ten. Sample: PBMCs. The genes are TRBV6-5 and TRBJ2-7; 10 bases line up with TRBD1. The source is a human donor in good health (CMV status not recorded). Some clones in this sample may be carry-over from other donors' samples. CDR3 sequence (DNA): TGTGCCAGCAGTTACTCTTGGGGGACAGGGGAGGCCTACGAGCAGTACTTC. Protein sequence: CASSYSWGTGEAYEQYF.